These 28 T cell receptor beta chains were sequenced from one sample in a study of technical replicates of blood from a few donors. Method: immunoSEQ multiplex PCR; TCRdb's copy keeps in-frame clones and lacks some. The sample carries 50,000 to 70,000 clones, just under 95% recorded once. The sample taken for sequencing was PBMCs. These receptors originate from a human donor in good health. Some clones in this sample may be carry-over from other donors' samples.

The chain couples TRBV7-2 to TRBJ2-7; 8 bases agree with TRBD2. The CDR3 spans 15 residues. The junction had 15 bases not matched to a gene; V was cut back by 5 bases and J by 9 bases. Germline values: CDR1 SGHTA, CDR2 FQGNSA. CDR3 sequence (DNA): TGTGCCAGCAGCCCCTCGGGCGCAGCGGGAGTCGCGCAGTACTTC. The encoded protein is CASSPSGAAGVAQYF.

CDR3 sequence reads: CASSLVIQETQYF. CDR3 nucleotide sequence: TGTGCCAGCAGCTTAGTTATCCAAGAGACCCAGTACTTC. This sequence joins TRBV7-2 and TRBJ2-5; no firm D call. Trimming stripped 1 base from V and 1 base from J, with 4 bases between. This CDR3 contains 13 residues. Germline V CDR1 and CDR2: SGHTA, FQGNSA.

The rearrangement links TRBV6-5 to TRBJ1-1, with D uncertain. The V gene's germline CDR1 is MNHEY and CDR2 SVGAGI. The CDR3 has 15 residues. The V and J ends lost 2 bases and 4 bases respectively, with 14 bases between them. The CDR3 loop is CASSYALGPGTEAFF. CDR3 in DNA: TGTGCCAGCAGTTACGCCCTTGGGCCCGGCACTGAAGCTTTCTTT.

V usage is TRBV29-1 and J usage is TRBJ2-7, with 10 bases aligning to TRBD1. This CDR3 spans 12 amino acids. The V gene end was trimmed by 7 bases and the J gene end by 4 bases; junction bases not matched to a gene: 4. Germline CDR1 and CDR2: SQVTM and ANQGSEA. In DNA, the CDR3 is TGCAGCGGATCGGGACAGGGGTACGAGCAGTACTTC. As protein: CSGSGQGYEQYF.

The chain carries TRBV30 and TRBJ2-7; TRBD2 aligns across 7 bases. CDR1 is GTSNPN and CDR2 is SVGIG in the germline V gene (reference sequence). The CDR3 length is 13 residues. J was trimmed by 0 bases and V by 7 bases; bases with no gene match: 6. CDR3 sequence reads: CASVSGGSYEQYF. CDR3 DNA sequence: TGTGCCTCCGTTTCGGGAGGCTCCTACGAGCAGTACTTC.

The chain links TRBV29-1 to TRBJ1-2; 11 bases map to TRBD1. This CDR3 spans 14 amino acids. Germline-derived CDR1 and CDR2 are SQVTM and ANQGSEA. V shed 0 bases and J 6 bases; nucleotides not matched to a gene: 3. DNA for the CDR3: TGCAGCGTTGAAGATCGGGACAGGGGGGATGGCTACACCTTC. The encoded protein is CSVEDRDRGDGYTF.

The rearrangement joins TRBV4-3 to TRBJ2-2; the D gene is possibly TRBD2 (5 bases). Looked up from germline, CDR1 is LGHNA and CDR2 is YSLEER. Trimming removed 1 base at V and 7 bases at J, with 13 bases between. The CDR3 is made up of 15 amino acids. This CDR3 reads CASSQVLPGIGELFF. For the CDR3, the DNA is TGCGCCAGCAGCCAAGTTCTGCCGGGAATCGGGGAGCTGTTTTTT.

The chain has TRBV11-3 and TRBJ2-3, with 16 nucleotides matching TRBD2. Germline CDR1 is SGHNT and CDR2 is YENEEA. With V trimmed by 3 bases and J by 5 bases, 2 bases remained unmatched. The CDR3 spans 16 residues. In nucleotides, the CDR3 is TGTGCCAGCAGCTTGGGACTAGCGGGAGGGGGAGATACGCAGTATTTT. Its protein product is CASSLGLAGGGDTQYF.

This sequence joins TRBV6-6 and TRBJ1-2; 11 nucleotides line up with TRBD1. V was clipped by 6 bases and J by 0 bases; unmatched bases: 6. The CDR3 extends over 16 amino acids. From germline, CDR1 is MNHNY and CDR2 SVGAGI (reference sequence). CDR3 nucleotides: TGTGCCAGCAGGGACAGGGGGCTAGGTTCTAACTATGGCTACACCTTC. Translated, it gives CASRDRGLGSNYGYTF.

This rearrangement joins TRBV5-6 to TRBJ1-3, with 7 bases lining up with TRBD1. From germline, CDR1 is SGHDT and CDR2 YYEEEE. With V trimmed by 1 base and J by 4 bases, 8 bases remained unmatched. This CDR3 has 16 residues. The CDR3 is CASSLPNRGQGNTIYF. In DNA, the CDR3 is TGTGCCAGCAGCTTGCCTAACAGGGGTCAGGGAAACACCATATATTTT.

The chain recombines TRBV15 with TRBJ1-1; D uncertain. The germline V gene encodes CDR1 LNHNV and CDR2 YYDKDF (reference sequence). The CDR3 length is 15 residues. Trimming left V 8 bases short and J 1 base short, with 17 bases between. CDR3 protein: CATRTPEGPNTEAFF. As DNA, the CDR3 is TGTGCCACCCGTACCCCCGAGGGTCCGAACACTGAAGCTTTCTTT.

The chain carries TRBV2 and TRBJ2-5; D is possibly TRBD1 (8 bases). Trimming left V 2 bases short and J 4 bases short, with 11 bases between. The germline CDR1 and CDR2 sequences are SNHLY and FYNNEI. This CDR3 has 14 amino acids. CDR3 region: CASSENRGGETQYF. The CDR3 DNA sequence: TGTGCCAGCAGTGAAAACAGGGGGGGAGAGACCCAGTACTTC.

This chain uses TRBV5-4 with TRBJ1-1, with D perhaps TRBD1 (5 bases). Per germline, CDR1 SGHNT and CDR2 YYREEE (reference sequence). The CDR3 length is 16 residues. Trimming pared 0 bases from V and 1 base from J, leaving 13 bases between. CDR3 nucleotide sequence: TGTGCCAGCAGCTTGGCGGCAGGGTCCTCGAACACTGAAGCTTTCTTT. This gives the protein CASSLAAGSSNTEAFF. Based on the CDR3 plus reference TRBV5-4 and TRBJ1-1, the full variable domain is ETGVTQSPTHLIKTRGQQVTLRCSSQSGHNTVSWYQQALGQGPQFIFQYYREEENGRGNFPPRFSGLQFPNYSSELNVNALELDDSALYLCASSLAAGSSNTEAFFGQGTRLTVV.

V usage is TRBV20-1 and J usage is TRBJ1-2; D perhaps matches TRBD1 (5 bases). Looked up from germline, CDR1 is DFQATT and CDR2 is SNEGSKA (reference sequence). Trimming shortened V by 3 bases and J by 5 bases, and 7 bases separated the two germline ends. There are 11 residues in the CDR3. CDR3 protein: CSASKGYGYTF. The CDR3 DNA follows: TGCAGTGCTAGTAAGGGGTATGGCTACACCTTC.

This sequence joins TRBV12-5 and TRBJ2-5; D is uncertain. The V and J ends lost 6 bases and 1 base respectively, with 6 bases between them. From germline, CDR1 is LGHNT and CDR2 FRNRAP. The CDR3 runs to 12 residues. The chain's CDR3 is CASGLSQETQYF. For the CDR3, the DNA is TGTGCTAGTGGCCTAAGCCAAGAGACCCAGTACTTC.

This chain joins TRBV21-1 and TRBJ2-7; the DNA was not used to check the table's D call, TRBD2. TRBV21-1 is labeled a pseudogene. The CDR3 has 16 residues. The CDR3 sequence: CASSKALTGKQEEQYF. The CDR3 coding sequence is TGTGCCAGCAGCAAAGCGCTTACCGGGAAGCAGGAAGAGCAGTACTTC.

The J gene is TRBJ1-4, the V gene TRBV27, with D possibly TRBD1 on 6 matching bases. V was clipped by 4 bases and J by 4 bases, with 10 bases between them. Germline assignment: CDR1 MNHEY and CDR2 SMNVEV (reference sequence). CDR3 size: 14 residues. The CDR3 spells CASSSGEINEKLFF. The CDR3 DNA reads as TGTGCCAGCAGTTCAGGGGAGATTAATGAAAAACTGTTTTTT.

The V gene is TRBV9, the J gene TRBJ1-3, with 8 bases identical to TRBD1. The CDR3 runs 17 residues. Germline CDR1 and CDR2: SGDLS and YYNGEE. J gave up 10 bases and V 4 bases, and 19 bases lay outside the gene matches. The CDR3: CASSLRLGTGLDETIYF. In DNA form, the CDR3 reads TGTGCCAGCAGCTTAAGGTTGGGGACAGGCCTCGACGAAACCATATATTTT.

The chain employs TRBV18 and TRBJ1-3; weak D call: TRBD1 (5 bases). Looked up from germline, CDR1 is KGHSH and CDR2 is LQKENI. The CDR3 is 16 residues long. V was cut by 4 bases and J by 2 bases, with 15 bases left in between. CDR3 DNA sequence: TGTGCCAGCTCACTGTTAGGACATCGCGCTGGAAACACCATATATTTT. Translated: CASSLLGHRAGNTIYF.

The chain recombines TRBV6-5 with TRBJ2-5, with 8 bases fitting TRBD1. Germline V lookup: CDR1 MNHEY, CDR2 SVGAGI. There are 15 residues in the CDR3. Trimming took 5 bases from V and 5 from J; bases not matched to a gene: 10. CDR3 in amino acids: CASSRGGQATETQYF. The CDR3 DNA is TGTGCCAGCAGTCGTGGGGGACAGGCCACGGAGACCCAGTACTTC.

The genes are TRBV2 and TRBJ2-5; the match to TRBD2 covers 10 bases. CDR1 and CDR2 from the germline V gene are SNHLY and FYNNEI. The CDR3 is 15 residues long. The V segment lost 4 bases and the J segment 6 bases; nucleotides outside the gene matches: 8. The chain's CDR3 is CASSVALAGVKTQYF. CDR3 nucleotide sequence: TGTGCCAGCAGTGTTGCGCTAGCGGGAGTCAAGACCCAGTACTTC.

The J gene is TRBJ2-5, the V gene TRBV7-7, with 14 bases aligning to TRBD2. J was trimmed by 8 bases and V by 4 bases; bases with no gene match: 6. This CDR3 is 15 amino acids long. Germline assignment: CDR1 SSHAT and CDR2 FNYEAQ (reference sequence). Here the CDR3 reads CASSSGLAGAGTQYF. The CDR3 bases are TGTGCCAGCAGCTCGGGACTAGCGGGGGCAGGAACCCAGTACTTC.

This chain joins TRBV18 and TRBJ1-5, with 8 positions matching TRBD1. Trimming removed 6 bases from V and 6 bases from J; junction bases left unmatched: 7. Per germline, CDR1 KGHSH and CDR2 LQKENI. This CDR3 contains 14 residues. As DNA, the CDR3 is TGTGCCAGCTCTGTCGCAGGGGGCGGTCAGCCCCAGCATTTT. Protein product: CASSVAGGGQPQHF.

The rearrangement uses TRBV12-5 and TRBJ2-2, with TRBD2 as a possible D gene (5 bases). The CDR3 spans 13 residues. Deletions cut 4 bases from V and 4 bases from J, with 7 bases between. Germline V CDR1 and CDR2: LGHNT, FRNRAP. The CDR3 is CASGWGVTGELFF. The CDR3 coding sequence is TGTGCTAGTGGTTGGGGAGTCACCGGGGAGCTGTTTTTT.

The gene calls are TRBV7-8 and TRBJ2-1; 7 bases align to TRBD2. The V gene end was trimmed by 7 bases and the J gene end by 4 bases; junction bases not matched to a gene: 7. Germline V CDR1 and CDR2: SGHVS, FQNEAQ. The CDR3 spans 14 residues. In DNA form, the CDR3 reads TGTGCCAGCAACCCCGGGAGGCCTTACAATGAGCAGTTCTTC. Its protein product is CASNPGRPYNEQFF.

The chain carries TRBV10-2 and TRBJ2-7; D is undetermined. This CDR3 is built from 12 residues. Per the germline V gene, CDR1 is WSHSY and CDR2 is SAAADI. Trimming pared 3 bases from V and 9 bases from J, leaving 12 bases between. Here the CDR3 DNA reads TGCGCCAGCAGTGACCAGGCTTCTGTGCAGTACTTC. Amino acid sequence: CASSDQASVQYF.

The genes are TRBV19 and TRBJ1-2; 10 positions agree with TRBD1. The germline V gene has CDR1 LNHDA and CDR2 SQIVND (reference sequence). The CDR3 loop spans 14 amino acids. Trimming removed 4 bases from V and 6 bases from J; junction bases left unmatched: 5. Here the CDR3 reads CASSNRDRGHGYTF. The CDR3 DNA follows: TGTGCCAGTAGTAACCGGGACAGGGGCCATGGCTACACCTTC. The full variable domain, its missing parts supplied by reference TRBV19 and TRBJ1-2, is DGGITQSPKYLFRKEGQNVTLSCEQNLNHDAMYWYRQDPGQGLRLIYYSQIVNDFQKGDIAEGYSVSREKKESFPLTVTSAQKNPTAFYLCASSNRDRGHGYTFGSGTRLTVV.

The gene calls are TRBV21-1 and TRBJ1-2; TRBD1 is the table's D call, not checked against the DNA. TRBV21-1 is labeled a pseudogene. CDR3 length equals 17 residues. In DNA form, the CDR3 reads TGTGCCAGCACCGATTCATGGAGGACAGGGGGAACGGGGGGCTACACCTTC. Translated: CASTDSWRTGGTGGYTF.